This T cell receptor beta chain was obtained from a study of patients and donors after allogeneic stem cell transplantation. Trimming pared 8 bases from V and 6 bases from J, leaving 7 bases between. This CDR3 contains 10 residues. CDR1 is ENHRY and CDR2 is SYGVKD in the germline V gene. TCRdb processed the RT-PCR reads anew with MiXCR; each CDR3 protein has one entry. The sample carries about 40,000 distinct CDR3 sequences, about 30% recorded once. This clonotype was detected only a few times. Sequencing was performed on blood, either unsorted or a sorted T cell fraction (not recorded which). The sequence came from a human donor who was either an allogeneic HSCT recipient or a stem cell or donor lymphocyte infusion donor (not recorded which). It is not recorded whose cells these are; they may come from a transplant donor. This chain connects TRBV10-3 to TRBJ1-1; maybe TRBD1 (5 bases). The CDR3 DNA follows: TGTGCCATCGGGGGGGCTGAAGCTTTCTTT. The encoded protein is CAIGGAEAFF.